This T cell receptor beta chain was obtained from a study of blood T cell repertoires in COVID-19. The repertoire was sequenced with immunoSEQ multiplex PCR; TCRdb's copy has only in-frame clones and lacks some. Altogether some 200,000 clones are present, approximately 82% being singletons, with the ten largest covering approximately 12%. Details on this clone: Distinct nucleotide sequences in the sample also encode this CDR3.

The TCR was taken from a woman between 35 and 50 years old with acute or convalescent COVID-19. Sequencing used peripheral blood.

The CDR3 loop reads CASSVGAGAGEQYF. CDR3 in DNA: TGTGCCAGCAGCGTCGGAGCGGGGGCGGGGGAGCAGTACTTC. The chain uses TRBV9 and TRBJ2-7; 8 bases line up with TRBD2. Germline values: CDR1 SGDLS, CDR2 YYNGEE. Losses at the gene ends were 2 bases for V and 7 bases for J; bases not matched to a gene: 8. The length of the CDR3 is 14 residues.